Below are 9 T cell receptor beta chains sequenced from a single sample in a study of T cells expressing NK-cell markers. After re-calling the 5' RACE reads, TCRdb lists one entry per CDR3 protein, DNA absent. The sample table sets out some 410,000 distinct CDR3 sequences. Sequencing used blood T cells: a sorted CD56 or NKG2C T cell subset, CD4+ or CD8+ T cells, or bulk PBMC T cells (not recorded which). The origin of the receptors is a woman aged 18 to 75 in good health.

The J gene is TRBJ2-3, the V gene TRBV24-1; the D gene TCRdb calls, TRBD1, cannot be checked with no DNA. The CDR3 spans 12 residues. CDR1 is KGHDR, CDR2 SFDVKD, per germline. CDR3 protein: CATSDPGDTQYF.

CDR3 in amino acids: CASSLGGRGPNEKLFF. The J gene is TRBJ1-4, the V gene TRBV12-3 or TRBV12-4. The CDR3 extends over 16 amino acids.

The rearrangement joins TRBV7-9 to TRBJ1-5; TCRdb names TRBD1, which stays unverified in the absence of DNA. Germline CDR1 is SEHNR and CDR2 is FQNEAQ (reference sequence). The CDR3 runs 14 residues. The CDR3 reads CASSSDRGDQPQHF.

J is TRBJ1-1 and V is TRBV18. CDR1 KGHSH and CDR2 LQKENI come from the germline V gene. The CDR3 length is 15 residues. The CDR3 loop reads CASSPSNSQNTEAFF.

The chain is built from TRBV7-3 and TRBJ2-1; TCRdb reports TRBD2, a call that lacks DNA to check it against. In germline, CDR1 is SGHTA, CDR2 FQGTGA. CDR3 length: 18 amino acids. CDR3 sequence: CASSLGFGLAGEYNEQFF. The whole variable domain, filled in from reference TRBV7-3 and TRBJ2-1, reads GAGVSQTPSNKVTEKGKYVELRCDPISGHTALYWYRQSLGQGPEFLIYFQGTGAADDSGLPNDRFFAVRPEGSVSTLKIQRTERGDSAVYLCASSLGFGLAGEYNEQFFGPGTRLTVL.

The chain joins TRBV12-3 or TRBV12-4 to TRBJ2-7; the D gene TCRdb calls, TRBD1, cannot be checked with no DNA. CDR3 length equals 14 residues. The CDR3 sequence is CASRLGRPGVEQYF.

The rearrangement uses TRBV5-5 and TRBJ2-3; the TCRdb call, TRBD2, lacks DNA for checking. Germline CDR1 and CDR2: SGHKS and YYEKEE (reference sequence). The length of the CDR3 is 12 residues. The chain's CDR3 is CASSSESDTQYF.

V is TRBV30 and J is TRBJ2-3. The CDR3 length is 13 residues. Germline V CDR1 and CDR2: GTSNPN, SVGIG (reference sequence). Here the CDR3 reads CAWIQLFTDTQYF.

The CDR3 sequence: CASSQDWAGTTEAFF. The V and J genes are TRBV4-3 and TRBJ1-1. Germline V gene lookup returns CDR1 LGHNA and CDR2 YSLEER. CDR3 length: 15 residues.